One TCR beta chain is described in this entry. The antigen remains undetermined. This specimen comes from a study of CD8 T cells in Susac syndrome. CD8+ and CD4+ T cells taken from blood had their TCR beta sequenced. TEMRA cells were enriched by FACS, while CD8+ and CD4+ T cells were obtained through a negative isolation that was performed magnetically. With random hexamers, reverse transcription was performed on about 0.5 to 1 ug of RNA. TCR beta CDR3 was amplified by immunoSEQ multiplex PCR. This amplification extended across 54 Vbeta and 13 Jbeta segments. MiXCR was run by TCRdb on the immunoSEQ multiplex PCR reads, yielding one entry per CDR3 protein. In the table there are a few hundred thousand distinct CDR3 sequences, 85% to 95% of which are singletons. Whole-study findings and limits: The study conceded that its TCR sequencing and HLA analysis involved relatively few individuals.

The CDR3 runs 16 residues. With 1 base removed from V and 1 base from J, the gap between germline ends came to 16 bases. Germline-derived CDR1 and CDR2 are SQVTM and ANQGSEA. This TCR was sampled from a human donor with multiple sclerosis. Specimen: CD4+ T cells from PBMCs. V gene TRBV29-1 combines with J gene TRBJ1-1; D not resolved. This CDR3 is CSVEGNWVGWNTEAFF. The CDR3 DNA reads TGCAGCGTTGAAGGGAACTGGGTTGGGTGGAACACTGAAGCTTTCTTT.